This T cell receptor beta chain was recovered during a study of T cell responses to AZD1222 COVID-19 vaccine. Study results and limitations: Just a handful of people given AZD1222 tested seropositive at baseline.

TCRdb's table, derived via immunoSEQ multiplex PCR, lists solely in-frame clones and lacks some. The table shows 150,000 or so clones, with approximately 94% occurring only once. This clone has only one observation. The antigen is not known. The study pooled second doses at about 4 or about 12 weeks. The V and J ends lost 5 bases and 4 bases respectively, with 12 bases between them. The CDR3 contains 13 residues. Germline CDR1 reads SGHAT; CDR2 reads FQNNGV. The rearrangement uses TRBV11-2 and TRBJ2-7; no clear D. Sequencing used peripheral blood, obtained 28 days after the second AZD1222 dose. The sequence derives from an adult who received the AZD1222 COVID-19 vaccine. CDR3 sequence: CASSPFGRYEQYF. The CDR3, as DNA: TGTGCCAGCAGCCCTTTCGGGCGGTACGAGCAGTACTTC.